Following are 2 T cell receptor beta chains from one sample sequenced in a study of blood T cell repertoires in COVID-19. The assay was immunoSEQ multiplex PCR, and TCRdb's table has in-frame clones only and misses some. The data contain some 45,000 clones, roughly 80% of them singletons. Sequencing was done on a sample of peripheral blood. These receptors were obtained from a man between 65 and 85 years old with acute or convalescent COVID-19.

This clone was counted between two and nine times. CDR3 residues: CASSLEISGSSYNEQFF. The DNA of the CDR3 is TGTGCCAGCAGCTTAGAGATAAGCGGCAGCTCCTACAATGAGCAGTTCTTC. The chain recombines TRBV7-2 with TRBJ2-1, with a tentative D call TRBD2 (5 bases). V was pared by 1 base and J by 0 bases, with 13 bases between. Germline assignment: CDR1 SGHTA and CDR2 FQGNSA. CDR3 length: 17 residues.

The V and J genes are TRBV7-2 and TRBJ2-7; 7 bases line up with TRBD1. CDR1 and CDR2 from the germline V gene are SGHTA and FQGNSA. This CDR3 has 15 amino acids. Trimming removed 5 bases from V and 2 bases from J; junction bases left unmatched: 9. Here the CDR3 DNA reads TGTGCCAGCAGCCCCCGGACAGGAAAGACCTACGAGCAGTACTTC. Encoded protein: CASSPRTGKTYEQYF. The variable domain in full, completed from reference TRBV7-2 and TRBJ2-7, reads GAGVSQSPSNKVTEKGKDVELRCDPISGHTALYWYRQSLGQGLEFLIYFQGNSAPDKSGLPSDRFSAERTGGSVSTLTIQRTQQEDSAVYLCASSPRTGKTYEQYFGPGTRLTVT.